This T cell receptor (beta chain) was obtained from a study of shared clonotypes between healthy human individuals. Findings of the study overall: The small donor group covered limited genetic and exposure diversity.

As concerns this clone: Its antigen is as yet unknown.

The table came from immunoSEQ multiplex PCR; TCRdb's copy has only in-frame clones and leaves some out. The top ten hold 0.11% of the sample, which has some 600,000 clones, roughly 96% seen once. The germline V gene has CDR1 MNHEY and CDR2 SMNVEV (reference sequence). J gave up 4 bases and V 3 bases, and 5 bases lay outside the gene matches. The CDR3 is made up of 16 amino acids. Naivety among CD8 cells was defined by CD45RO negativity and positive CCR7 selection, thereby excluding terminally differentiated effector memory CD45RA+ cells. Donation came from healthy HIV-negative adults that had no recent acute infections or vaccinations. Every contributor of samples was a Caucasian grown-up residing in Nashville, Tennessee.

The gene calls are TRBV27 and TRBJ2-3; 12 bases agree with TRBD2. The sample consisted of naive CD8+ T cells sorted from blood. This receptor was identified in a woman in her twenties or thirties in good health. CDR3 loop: CASSFMTSGSADTQYF. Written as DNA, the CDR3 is TGTGCCAGCAGTTTTATGACTAGCGGGAGCGCAGATACGCAGTATTTT.